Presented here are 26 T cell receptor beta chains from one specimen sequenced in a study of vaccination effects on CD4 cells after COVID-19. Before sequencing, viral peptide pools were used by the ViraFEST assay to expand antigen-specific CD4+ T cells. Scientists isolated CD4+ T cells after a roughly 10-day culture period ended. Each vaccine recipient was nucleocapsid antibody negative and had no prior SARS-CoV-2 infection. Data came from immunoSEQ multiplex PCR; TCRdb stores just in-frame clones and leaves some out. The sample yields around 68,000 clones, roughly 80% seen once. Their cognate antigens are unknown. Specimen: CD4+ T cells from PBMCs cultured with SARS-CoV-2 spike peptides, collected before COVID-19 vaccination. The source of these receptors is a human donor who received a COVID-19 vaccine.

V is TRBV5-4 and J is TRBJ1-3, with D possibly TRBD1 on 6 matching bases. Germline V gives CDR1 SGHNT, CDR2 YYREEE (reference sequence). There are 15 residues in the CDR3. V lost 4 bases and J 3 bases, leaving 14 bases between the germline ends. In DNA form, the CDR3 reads TGTGCCAGCAGCCAAGCGACAGGATATGGAAACACCATATATTTT. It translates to CASSQATGYGNTIYF.

CDR3 region: CASSQDTGRWGISSYNSPLHF. For the CDR3, the DNA is TGCGCCAGCAGCCAAGATACGGGACGGTGGGGAATCAGCTCCTATAATTCACCCCTCCACTTT. The chain is built from TRBV4-1 and TRBJ1-6, with a tentative D call TRBD1 (5 bases). Germline V CDR1 and CDR2: MGHRA, YSYEKL. Between the trimmed V and J ends, which lost 0 bases and 0 bases, there was a span of 21 bases. This CDR3 contains 21 residues.

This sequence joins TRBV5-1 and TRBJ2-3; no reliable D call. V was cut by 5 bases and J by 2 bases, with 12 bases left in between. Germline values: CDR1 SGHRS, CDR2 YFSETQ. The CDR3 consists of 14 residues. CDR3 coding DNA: TGCGCCAGCAGTCGGGCCATAATCACAGATACGCAGTATTTT. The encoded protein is CASSRAIITDTQYF.

The CDR3 is CASSGQGALSGANVLTF. The CDR3 DNA reads as TGTGCCAGTAGTGGACAGGGGGCGCTTTCTGGGGCCAACGTCCTGACTTTC. The chain employs TRBV18 and TRBJ2-6; 11 nucleotides line up with TRBD1. With V trimmed by 9 bases and J by 1 base, 8 bases remained unmatched. Looked up from germline, CDR1 is KGHSH and CDR2 is LQKENI. The CDR3 has 17 residues.

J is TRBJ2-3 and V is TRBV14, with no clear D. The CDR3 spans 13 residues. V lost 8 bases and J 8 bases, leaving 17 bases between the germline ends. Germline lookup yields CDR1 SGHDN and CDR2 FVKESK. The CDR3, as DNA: TGTGCCAGCTCCGGGTCCCAGACGGGTACGCAGTATTTT. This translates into CASSGSQTGTQYF. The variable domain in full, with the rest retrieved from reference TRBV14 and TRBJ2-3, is EAGVTQFPSHSVIEKGQTVTLRCDPISGHDNLYWYRRVMGKEIKFLLHFVKESKQDESGMPNNRFLAERTGGTYSTLKVQPAELEDSGVYFCASSGSQTGTQYFGPGTRLTVL.

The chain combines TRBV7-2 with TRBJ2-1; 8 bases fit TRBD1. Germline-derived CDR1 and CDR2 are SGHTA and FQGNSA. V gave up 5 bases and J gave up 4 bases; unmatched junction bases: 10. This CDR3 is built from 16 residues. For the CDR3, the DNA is TGTGCCAGCAGCCCCAGACAGGGGATGGTGTACAATGAGCAGTTCTTC. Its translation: CASSPRQGMVYNEQFF. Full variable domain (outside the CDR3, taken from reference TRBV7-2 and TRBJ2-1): GAGVSQSPSNKVTEKGKDVELRCDPISGHTALYWYRQSLGQGLEFLIYFQGNSAPDKSGLPSDRFSAERTGGSVSTLTIQRTQQEDSAVYLCASSPRQGMVYNEQFFGPGTRLTVL.

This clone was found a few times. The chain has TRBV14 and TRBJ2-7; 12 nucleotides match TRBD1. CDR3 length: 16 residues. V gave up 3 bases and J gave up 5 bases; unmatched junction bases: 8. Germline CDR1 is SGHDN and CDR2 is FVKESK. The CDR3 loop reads CASSQTSGTGGDEQYV. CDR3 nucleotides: TGTGCCAGCAGCCAGACATCCGGGACAGGGGGCGACGAGCAGTACGTC.

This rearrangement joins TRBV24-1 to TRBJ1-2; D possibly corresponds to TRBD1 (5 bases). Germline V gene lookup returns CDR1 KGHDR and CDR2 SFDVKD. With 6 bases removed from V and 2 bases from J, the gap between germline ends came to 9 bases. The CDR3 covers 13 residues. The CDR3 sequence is CATSRTGNYGYTF. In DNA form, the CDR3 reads TGTGCCACCAGTCGCACAGGAAACTATGGCTACACCTTC.

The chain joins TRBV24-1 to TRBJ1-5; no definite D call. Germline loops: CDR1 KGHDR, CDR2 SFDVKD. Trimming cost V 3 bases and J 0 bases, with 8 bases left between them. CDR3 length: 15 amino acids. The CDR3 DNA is TGTGCCACCAGTGATCCCCGATATAGCAATCAGCCCCAGCATTTT. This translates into CATSDPRYSNQPQHF.

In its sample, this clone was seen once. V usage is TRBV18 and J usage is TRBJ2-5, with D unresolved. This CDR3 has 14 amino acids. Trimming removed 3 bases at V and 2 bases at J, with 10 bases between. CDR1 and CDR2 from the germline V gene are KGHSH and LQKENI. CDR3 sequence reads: CASSPSLGQETQYF. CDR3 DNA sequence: TGTGCCAGCTCACCCTCGCTGGGGCAAGAGACCCAGTACTTC.

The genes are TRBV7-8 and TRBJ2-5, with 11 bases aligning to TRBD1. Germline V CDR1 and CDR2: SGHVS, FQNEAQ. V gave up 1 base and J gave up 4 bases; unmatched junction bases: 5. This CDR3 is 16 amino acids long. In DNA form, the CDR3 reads TGTGCCAGCAGCTTAGTCGGGACAGGGGGTGGAGAGACCCAGTACTTC. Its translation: CASSLVGTGGGETQYF.

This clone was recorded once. The CDR3 DNA reads TGTGCCTGGAGTGACGGGCCGGGACTCAGCACAGATACGCAGTATTTT. Translation gives CAWSDGPGLSTDTQYF. J is TRBJ2-3 and V is TRBV30, with D possibly being TRBD2 (6 bases). Germline V CDR1 and CDR2: GTSNPN, SVGIG (reference sequence). This CDR3 has 16 amino acids. Trimming removed 1 base at V and 0 bases at J, with 14 bases between.

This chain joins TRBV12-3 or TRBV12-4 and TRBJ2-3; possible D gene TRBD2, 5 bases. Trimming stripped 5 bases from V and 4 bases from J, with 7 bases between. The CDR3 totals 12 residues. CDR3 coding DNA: TGTGCCAGCAGTGTTAGCGCAGATACGCAGTATTTT. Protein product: CASSVSADTQYF.

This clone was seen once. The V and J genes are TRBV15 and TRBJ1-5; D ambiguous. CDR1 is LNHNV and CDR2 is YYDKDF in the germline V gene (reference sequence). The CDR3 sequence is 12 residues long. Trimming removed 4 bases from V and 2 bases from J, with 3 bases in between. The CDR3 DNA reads TGTGCCACCAGCAACGGCAATCAGCCCCAGCATTTT. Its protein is CATSNGNQPQHF.

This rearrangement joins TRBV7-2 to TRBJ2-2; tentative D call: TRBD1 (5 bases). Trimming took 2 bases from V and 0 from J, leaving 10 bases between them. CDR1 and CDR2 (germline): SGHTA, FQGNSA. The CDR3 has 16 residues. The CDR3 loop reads CASSLHGATNTGELFF. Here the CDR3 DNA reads TGTGCCAGCAGCTTACATGGGGCCACGAACACCGGGGAGCTGTTTTTT.

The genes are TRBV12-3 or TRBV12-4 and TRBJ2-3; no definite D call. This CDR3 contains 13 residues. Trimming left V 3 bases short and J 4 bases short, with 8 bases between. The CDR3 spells CASSFRWADTQYF. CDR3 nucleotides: TGTGCCAGCAGTTTTCGCTGGGCAGATACGCAGTATTTT.

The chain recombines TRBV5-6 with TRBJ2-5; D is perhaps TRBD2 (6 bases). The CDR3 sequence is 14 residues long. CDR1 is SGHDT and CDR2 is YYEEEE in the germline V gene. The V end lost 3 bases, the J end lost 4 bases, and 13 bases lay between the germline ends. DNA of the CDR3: TGTGCCAGCAGCTCCTCCCAGGGAGGAGAGACCCAGTACTTC. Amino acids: CASSSSQGGETQYF. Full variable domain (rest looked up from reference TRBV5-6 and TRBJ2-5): DAGVTQSPTHLIKTRGQQVTLRCSPKSGHDTVSWYQQALGQGPQFIFQYYEEEERQRGNFPDRFSGHQFPNYSSELNVNALLLGDSALYLCASSSSQGGETQYFGPGTRLLVL.

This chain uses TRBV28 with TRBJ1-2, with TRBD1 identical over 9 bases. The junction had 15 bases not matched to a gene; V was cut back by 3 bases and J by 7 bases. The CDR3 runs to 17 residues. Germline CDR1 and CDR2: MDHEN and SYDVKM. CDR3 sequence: CASSFGGQGGSISGYTF. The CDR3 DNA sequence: TGTGCCAGCAGTTTTGGGGGACAGGGAGGATCTATAAGTGGCTACACCTTC.

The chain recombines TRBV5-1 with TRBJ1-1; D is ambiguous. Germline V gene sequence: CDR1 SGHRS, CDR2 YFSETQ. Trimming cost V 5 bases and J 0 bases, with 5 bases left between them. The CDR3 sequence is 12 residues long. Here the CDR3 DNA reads TGCGCCAGCAGAGAGATGAACACTGAAGCTTTCTTT. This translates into CASREMNTEAFF.

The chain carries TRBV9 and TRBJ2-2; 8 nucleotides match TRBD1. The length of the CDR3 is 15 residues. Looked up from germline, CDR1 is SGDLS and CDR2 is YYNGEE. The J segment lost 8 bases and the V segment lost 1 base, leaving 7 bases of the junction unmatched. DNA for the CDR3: TGTGCCAGCAGCGTAATCGGACAGGGCTTAGGGGAGCTGTTTTTT. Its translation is CASSVIGQGLGELFF.

The CDR3 loop reads CASSLLTGGWNSPLHF. The CDR3 coding sequence is TGTGCCAGCAGCTTACTGACAGGGGGCTGGAATTCACCCCTCCACTTT. The genes are TRBV7-2 and TRBJ1-6; the match to TRBD1 covers 10 bases. With V trimmed by 2 bases and J by 7 bases, 5 bases remained unmatched. CDR3 length: 16 amino acids. Germline lookup yields CDR1 SGHTA and CDR2 FQGNSA.

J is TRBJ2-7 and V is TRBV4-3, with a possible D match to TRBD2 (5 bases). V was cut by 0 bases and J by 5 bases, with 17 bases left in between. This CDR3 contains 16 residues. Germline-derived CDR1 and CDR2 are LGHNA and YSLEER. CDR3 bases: TGCGCCAGCAGCCAAGATTCGGGAACCCCCCCCCACGAGCAGTACGTC. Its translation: CASSQDSGTPPHEQYV.

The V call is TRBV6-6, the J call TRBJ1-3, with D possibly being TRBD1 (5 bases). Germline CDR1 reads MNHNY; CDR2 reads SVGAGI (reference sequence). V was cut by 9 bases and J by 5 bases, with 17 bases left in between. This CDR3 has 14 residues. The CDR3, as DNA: TGTGCCAGTCACGGGACCGAGGTCCGAAACACCATATATTTT. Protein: CASHGTEVRNTIYF.

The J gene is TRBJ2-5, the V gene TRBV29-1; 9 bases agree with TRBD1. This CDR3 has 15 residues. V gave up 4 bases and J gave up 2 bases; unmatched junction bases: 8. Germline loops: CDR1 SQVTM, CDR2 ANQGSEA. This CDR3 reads CSVAPRTGDQETQYF. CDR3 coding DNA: TGCAGCGTTGCGCCACGGACAGGGGATCAAGAGACCCAGTACTTC.

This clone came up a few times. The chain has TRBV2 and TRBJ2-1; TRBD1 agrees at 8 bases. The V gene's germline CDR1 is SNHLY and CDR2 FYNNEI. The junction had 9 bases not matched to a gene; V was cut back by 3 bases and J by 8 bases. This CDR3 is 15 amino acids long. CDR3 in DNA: TGTGCCAGCAGTGACAGGGGGCTCCCTGGCGATGAGCAGTTCTTC. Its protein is CASSDRGLPGDEQFF. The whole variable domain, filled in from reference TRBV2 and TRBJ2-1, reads EPEVTQTPSHQVTQMGQEVILRCVPISNHLYFYWYRQILGQKVEFLVSFYNNEISEKSEIFDDQFSVERPDGSNFTLKIRSTKLEDSAMYFCASSDRGLPGDEQFFGPGTRLTVL.

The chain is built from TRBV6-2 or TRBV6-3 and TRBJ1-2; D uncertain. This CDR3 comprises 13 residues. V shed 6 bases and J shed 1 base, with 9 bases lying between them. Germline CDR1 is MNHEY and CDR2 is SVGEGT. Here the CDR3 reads CASSKQNNYGYTF. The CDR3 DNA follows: TGTGCCAGCAGCAAACAGAATAACTATGGCTACACCTTC.